The clone carrying this T cell receptor (beta chain) has only one observation. Its cognate antigen is unknown. The data originate from a study of graft-versus-host responses after intestinal transplantation. Sequenced by immunoSEQ multiplex PCR; TCRdb stores in-frame clones only, minus some. The sample lists about 130,000 clones; 90% to 95% were seen once. The TCR originated in a human donor who received an intestinal transplant. The sequences come from unstimulated CD4+ T cells sorted from spleen or lymph node cells, collected before intestinal transplant.

For the CDR3, the DNA is TGTGCCAGCAGCTTCCGTTTACAGGAAGAGACCCAGTACTTC. Encoded protein: CASSFRLQEETQYF. The gene calls are TRBV5-6 and TRBJ2-5; a weak D match, TRBD1 (5 bases). V gave up 2 bases and J gave up 3 bases, with 11 bases separating them. CDR3 size: 14 residues. Germline assignment: CDR1 SGHDT and CDR2 YYEEEE.